Sequencing of this T cell receptor beta chain was carried out in a study of shared clonotypes between healthy human individuals. At the level of the study: CD4 naive and CD4 memory each took three plates per donor, while CD8 naive took two and CD8 memory one.

Whole-study findings and limits: The study sampled only blood, and tissue repertoires likely differ.

Germline V gives CDR1 SGHTA, CDR2 FQGNSA. The V gene lost 2 bases and the J gene lost 8 bases, with 12 bases spanning the gap. The CDR3 is 13 residues long. Comments on this clone: Antigen unknown.

It was at deep level that the assay was run. The table came from immunoSEQ multiplex PCR; TCRdb's copy has only in-frame clones and leaves some out. The table records approximately 500,000 clones, 90% to 97% of them present only once. Every donor was a Caucasian adult from Nashville, Tennessee. Sequencing used naive CD4+ T cells sorted from blood. The subset was: CD45RA+ positively selected. The V gene is TRBV7-2, the J gene TRBJ1-2; D may be TRBD1 (5 bases). The TCR originated in a woman aged 25 to 39 in good health. The CDR3 DNA reads as TGTGCCAGCAGCTTACAGGGTCTCGGAGGCTACACCTTC. Protein sequence: CASSLQGLGGYTF.